This TCR beta chain was identified during a study of tissue T cells after allogeneic stem cell transplantation. General study results and limits: Motif-based clustering found tissue-specific repertoire signatures shared across patients, though few clones were shared. Blood and spleen captured only part of the tissue TCR repertoire.

As concerns this clone: Its antigen is still unknown.

Germline assignment: CDR1 MGHRA and CDR2 YSYEKL. This CDR3 has 14 residues. Trimming stripped 1 base from V and 4 bases from J, with 7 bases between. TCRdb's copy holds only in-frame clones and misses some; the assay was immunoSEQ multiplex PCR. The sample has about 300 clones, 50% to 75% seen once. Sequenced material: liver tissue, taken at autopsy. The source is a female patient aged 40 to 75 with steroid-refractory graft-versus-host disease after an allogeneic stem cell transplant. Certain T cells may be donor cells from the graft. The gene calls are TRBV4-1 and TRBJ2-2; D gene uncertain. The DNA for the CDR3 is TGCGCCAGCAGCCAAGTTGGCAGCACCGGGGAGCTGTTTTTT. This translates into CASSQVGSTGELFF.